The T cell receptor beta chain described here comes from a study of Ad26.COV2.S vaccination and SARS-CoV-2 variants. Libraries were prepared by immunoSEQ multiplex PCR; TCRdb keeps only in-frame clonotypes and omits some of them. Of around 300,000 clones in the sample, around 90% were seen once. General study findings and limits: Recipients given vaccine exceeded placebo recipients in spike-specific TCR breadth. CD8+ and CD4+ T cells specific for spike reportedly responded with substantial breadth after vaccination. Responses of T cells in total may have been underestimated by the TCR breadth and depth analyses. Non-spike TCR breadth showed similarity between vaccine and placebo recipients.

The treatment denotes: some 19 received Ad26.COV2.S at low or high dose, single or two shots; about five received placebo; per-sample allocation not given. Repertoires come from day 63 after the first vaccine or placebo injection. On this clone itself: The antigen is not known.

Trimming took 3 bases from V and 4 from J; bases not matched to a gene: 5. The CDR3 spans 14 residues. Germline loops: CDR1 SGHTA, CDR2 FQGNSA. This TCR derives from a person aged 18-60 years who received the Ad26.COV2.S COVID-19 vaccine or a placebo. The source was peripheral blood, collected in a trial of Ad26.COV2.S vaccine versus placebo. V is TRBV7-2 and J is TRBJ2-5, with 7 bases aligning to TRBD1. CDR3 sequence: CASSLTGIVETQYF. CDR3 coding DNA: TGTGCCAGCAGCTTGACAGGGATCGTAGAGACCCAGTACTTC.